The rows below give T cell receptor beta chains drawn from one sample of a study of T cells in Graves' hyperthyroidism and ophthalmopathy. In TCRdb, the multiplex PCR reads were re-called with MiXCR into one record per CDR3 protein. The repertoire includes some 600,000 distinct CDR3 sequences, over 11% of them detected once, and 5.5% to 7.5% sits in the top ten. The sample taken for sequencing was blood. These receptors originate from a woman under 40 with Graves' hyperthyroidism that later progressed to Graves' ophthalmopathy. Each CDR3 is given with its conserved first and last residue. A D gene is named only where the DNA matches it firmly. Part of the rows lack a size; the others show once, few, many or a class for expanded clones.

TRBV30	TRBJ1-1	-	-	TGTGCCTGGAGTGCAGGGTTGGTCACTGAAGCTTTCTTT	CAWSAGLVTEAFF
TRBV24-1	TRBJ2-7	many	-	TGTGCCGTCCGGAAGGGGTCCACCTACGAGCAGTACTTC	CAVRKGSTYEQYF
TRBV6-2/TRBV6-3	TRBJ2-1	many	-	TGTGCCAGCAGTTACTCGAGACCCTCCTACAATGAGCAGTTCTTC	CASSYSRPSYNEQFF
TRBV18	TRBJ1-5	many	TRBD1	TGTGCCAGCAGTCCCGGGACAGGGGGCAATCAGCCCCAGCATTTT	CASSPGTGGNQPQHF
TRBV10-3	TRBJ2-7	many	-	TGTGCCACGAGACAGGCCTCCGTCATTTACGAGCAGTACTTC	CATRQASVIYEQYF
TRBV2	TRBJ1-1	many	-	TGTGCCAGCAGGCGGGACCGCTGGAGCACTGAAGCTTTCTTT	CASRRDRWSTEAFF
TRBV2	TRBJ1-1	many	TRBD1	TGTGCCAGCATAGGGACAGCCGAGACTGAAGCTTTCTTT	CASIGTAETEAFF
TRBV14	TRBJ1-1	many	-	TGTGCCAGCAGCCAAGAACCAGGAACTGAAGCTTTCTTT	CASSQEPGTEAFF
TRBV7-9	TRBJ2-1	many	TRBD2	TGTGCCAGCAGGTCGCCGGGACAGCTAGCGGGAGCCAATGAGCAGTTCTTC	CASRSPGQLAGANEQFF
TRBV6-1	TRBJ1-1	many	-	TGTGCCAGCAGTGTGGCAGGGAACACTGAAGCTTTCTTT	CASSVAGNTEAFF
TRBV7-8	TRBJ1-4	many	-	TGTGCCAGCAACCCCCGGGGGGGAACTAATGAAAAACTGTTTTTT	CASNPRGGTNEKLFF
TRBV19	TRBJ1-1	-	TRBD1	TGTGCCAGTAGTATAGTCCTTCGGGACAGCGAAGCTTTCTTT	CASSIVLRDSEAFF
TRBV6-2/TRBV6-3	TRBJ2-1	many	-	TGTGCCAGCAGTCCCCCCTGGACTGACAATGAGCAGTTCTTC	CASSPPWTDNEQFF
TRBV12-3/TRBV12-4	TRBJ2-7	few	TRBD1	TGTGCCAGCAGTGACAGGGGGCAGCAGTACTTC	CASSDRGQQYF
TRBV19	TRBJ2-3	many	TRBD2	TGTGCCAGTAGTATCCCTTCTAGCGGGATTTCAGATACGCAGTATTTT	CASSIPSSGISDTQYF
TRBV10-3	TRBJ2-7	-	TRBD2	TGTGCCATCAGTCAATTCAGAGCGGGAGGGTTCCGCGAGCAGTACTTC	CAISQFRAGGFREQYF
TRBV28	TRBJ1-2	many	-	TGTGCCAGCAGTTTGTCCTCTAACTATGGCTACACCTTC	CASSLSSNYGYTF
TRBV19	TRBJ2-1	many	TRBD2	TGTGCCAGTAGTATAAAACTAGCGGCCTACAATGAGCAGTTCTTC	CASSIKLAAYNEQFF
TRBV19	TRBJ2-7	many	-	TGTGCCAGTAGTATAGATCGGGGAGAGGGACTCCAGTTGGTGCAGTACTTC	CASSIDRGEGLQLVQYF
TRBV28	TRBJ2-1	many	TRBD2	TGTGCCAGCACGATGAGACTAGCGGGAGTTGCTAATGAGCAGTTCTTC	CASTMRLAGVANEQFF
TRBV24-1	TRBJ1-1	many	-	TGTGCCACCAGTGATTCACAGGGCACTGAAGCTTTCTTT	CATSDSQGTEAFF
TRBV18	TRBJ1-1	many	-	TGTGCCAGCCGTCCCGGGACGGGGAACACTGAAGCTTTCTTT	CASRPGTGNTEAFF
TRBV3-1	TRBJ2-1	many	-	TGTGCCAGCACCCCCGGGGCGAATGAGCAGTTCTTC	CASTPGANEQFF
TRBV12-3/TRBV12-4	TRBJ1-1	many	-	TGTGCCAGCAGTCCCCGCAGGGGGAACACTGAAGCTTTCTTT	CASSPRRGNTEAFF
TRBV9	TRBJ2-5	many	-	TGTGCCAGCAGCGGAATGAGGGATGCGGAGACCCAGTACTTC	CASSGMRDAETQYF
TRBV4-2	TRBJ1-4	many	-	TGTGCCAGCAGCCAAGTGTCTGCTAATGAAAAACTGTTTTTT	CASSQVSANEKLFF
TRBV5-8	TRBJ2-7	many	-	TGTGCCAGCAGCTTGTCTCAGGGGGGCTCCTACGAGCAGTACTTC	CASSLSQGGSYEQYF
TRBV30	TRBJ2-1	many	-	TGTGCCTGGAGCCGGGACTTGGCCTCATACAATGAGCAGTTCTTC	CAWSRDLASYNEQFF
TRBV2	TRBJ1-6	-	TRBD1	TGTGCCAGCAGCCAAGACAGGGCCTATAATTCACCCCTCCACTTT	CASSQDRAYNSPLHF
TRBV7-9	TRBJ2-7	few	-	TGTGCCAGCAGCTTATCCGACTTCTACGAGCAGTACTTC	CASSLSDFYEQYF
TRBV2	TRBJ2-1	many	-	TGTGCCAGCACCACGGACCGCGAGCAGTTCTTC	CASTTDREQFF
TRBV2	TRBJ2-7	many	-	TGTGCCAGCAGTGCTGGGAACTGGGCAGCCCTTACCTACGAGCAGTACTTC	CASSAGNWAALTYEQYF
TRBV2	TRBJ2-7	-	-	TGTGCCAGCAGTGAACCCAGGGACCTCGCCTACGAGCAGTACTTC	CASSEPRDLAYEQYF
TRBV7-9	TRBJ2-7	few	TRBD1	TGTGCCAGCTCACCCAACAGGGGCCCCTACGAGCAGTACTTC	CASSPNRGPYEQYF
TRBV11-2	TRBJ2-2	few	TRBD2	TGTGCCAGCAGCTCCCAGCGGGAGTTATTGGAGCTGTTTTTT	CASSSQRELLELFF
TRBV6-1	TRBJ1-1	many	TRBD1	TGTGCCAGCGGACAGGGAGAAGCTTTCTTT	CASGQGEAFF
TRBV6-1	TRBJ2-7	-	-	TGTGCCAGCAGAGCCCCAGGGGGGGGTACCTACGAGCAGTACTTC	CASRAPGGGTYEQYF
TRBV4-2	TRBJ2-7	many	TRBD1	TGTGCCAGCAGCCCGGGACAGGGTCTCTACGAGCAGTACTTC	CASSPGQGLYEQYF
TRBV15	TRBJ2-5	-	-	TGTGCCACCAGCAGAGATGTATTAGAGAGGGGTCTATCAAAGACCCAGTACTTC	CATSRDVLERGLSKTQYF